This TCR beta chain appears in the sequencing data of a study of PD-L1 blockade in urothelial cancer (dated by TCRdb to 2016 to 2017). Turning to the overall study: All patients started therapy at some point between 2014 and 2016 and received atezolizumab 1,200 mg intravenously every 3 weeks. Somatic, immune and clinical correlates of response to PD-L1 blockade with atezolizumab in urothelial cancer were the focus of an exploratory multi-omic analysis. About 90% of the roughly 30 patients were identified as males with urothelial cancer of bladder origin, and a prior smoking history was reported by 18 of 29 patients. Whole exome sequencing and RNA sequencing of pretreatment tumors were performed alongside TCR sequencing in the same patients. Over 28 patients had pretreatment blood TCR-seq, about 25 had at least one posttreatment blood collection, and about 25 had tumor TCR-seq. TCR sequencing covered pretreatment tumor samples and matched, serially collected peripheral blood taken before and after atezolizumab treatment. Durable clinical benefit was defined as a progression-free survival longer than 6 months, and TCR features were additionally tested against progression-free survival and overall survival. A median of approximately 140,000 T cells and some 90,000 unique TCRs was obtained from blood samples, and a median clonality of approximately 0.08 was observed. Patients had an ECOG performance status of 0 or 1 and had received between 0 and 3 prior chemotherapy regimens. Durable clinical benefit was achieved by nine patients but not by the remaining 20. Blood samples were analyzed 3 weeks after the start of treatment (second dose) and 6 weeks after the start of treatment. On the study overall, not on this receptor specifically: Greater expansion of tumor-associated TCR clones in peripheral blood 3 weeks after the start of treatment was observed in patients with durable benefit (n ≈ 24, p = 0.022). Because of the small sample size (n ≈ 27) and the many exploratory analyses performed, the results are intended to be regarded as hypothesis-generating. A pretreatment peripheral blood TCR clonality below the median was linked to improved progression-free and overall survival.

A total of 29 patients with locally advanced or metastatic urothelial carcinoma, treated at Memorial Sloan Kettering on a trial protocol, made up the cohort. Peripheral blood mononuclear cells were collected pretreatment and during treatment, with between 1 and 8 total time points per patient. The Qiagen DNeasy Blood extraction kit was used to purify genomic DNA from total PBMCs and tumor samples. PBMCs were collected pretreatment and during treatment, and were isolated and stored as previously described. Reading the germline V gene (reference sequence) gives CDR1 GTSNPN and CDR2 SVGIG. Between the V and J ends, shortened by 4 bases and 0 bases respectively, the junction contains 12 bases. The CDR3 contains 14 residues, cysteine and phenylalanine counted. Only the CDR3 DNA stays, 42 bases, in frame from base 1. About this clone: Its antigen is not yet known. Base quality data are lacking; no much larger clone is found one base away.

Synthetic TCR analog templates were spiked into each PCR so that absolute template abundance could be estimated from read counts. The immunoSEQ assay used bias-controlled V and J gene primers to amplify TCRbeta CDR3 regions from genomic DNA. Rearranged TCRbeta segments were sequenced at approximately 20X coverage. Processing in the source paper ran as follows. Clustering was used to correct sequencing errors, and CDR3s were annotated against IMGT so that V, D and J genes could be assigned. Out-of-frame and stop-codon sequences were excluded, and only productive TCRbeta rearrangements were used in downstream analyses. Clonality was calculated as one minus the Shannon entropy normalized by the log of the number of unique productive sequences. Clones differing between time points or between blood and tumor were identified by Fisher's exact test with Benjamini-Hochberg correction at adjusted p below 0.01. TCRdb's version of the immuneACCESS table is confined to in-frame rearrangements and falls short of the full clone set. An unresolved V gene accounts for under half of the shortfall where checked; the remainder is of unknown origin. The V and J calls and the clone size are those of that table, but D and trimming were determined from the DNA. This sample gives some 80,000 clones in total; around 90% of them show up just once. Of the sample, 5% to 6% falls within the top ten clones.

The sequencing used PBMCs, collected around atezolizumab (anti-PD-L1) treatment. This receptor chain uses TRBV30 and TRBJ2-5; TRBD2 is a weak D gene call, 5 bases matching. The TCR originated in a woman aged 70-85 years with urothelial cancer. In nucleotide form, the sequence is TGTGCCTGGACGGGCCGGGGAAACCAAGAGACCCAGTACTTC. This encodes CAWTGRGNQETQYF.